The clone carrying this T cell receptor (beta chain) is a singleton in its sample. No antigen is known for it. Only in-frame clones appear in the TCRdb table, and some are missing; sequencing was by immunoSEQ multiplex PCR. The table includes roughly 810,000 clones, approximately 96% detected once. This sample was taken from a study of shared clonotypes between healthy human individuals. On the study more broadly: CD8 memory received one plate per donor, CD8 naive two, CD4 memory three and CD4 naive three. Study results and caveats: The study drew on few donors, limiting represented genetic and exposure-history diversity.

CD45RO-negative, CCR7-selected cells formed the naive CD8 fraction, which excluded terminally differentiated effector memory CD45RA+ cells. The sequencing sample was made of naive CD8+ T cells sorted from blood. The receptor was isolated from a man aged 25-45 years in good health.

The CDR3, as DNA: TGCGCCAGCAGCCCGATACCGGGACACCCCTACGAGCAGTACTTC. Encoded protein: CASSPIPGHPYEQYF. The V and J genes are TRBV4-1 and TRBJ2-7; perhaps TRBD1 as D (6 bases). The CDR3 spans 15 residues. V lost 4 bases and J lost 2, with 15 bases in between. Looked up from germline, CDR1 is MGHRA and CDR2 is YSYEKL.